This passage covers 9 T cell receptor beta chains from one sample sequenced in a study of PD-1 blockade in classical Hodgkin lymphoma. Produced via immunoSEQ multiplex PCR; TCRdb's table is partial and in-frame only. Seen here are approximately 57,000 clones, approximately 90% observed once, and the top ten hold about 10%. Exposure to brentuximab vedotin varied, and each patient had relapsed following autologous stem cell transplantation. Specimen: peripheral blood mononuclear cells (PBMCs), collected before the second cycle of nivolumab. The source is a human donor with classical Hodgkin lymphoma.

This clone was detected only once. The rearrangement joins TRBV28 to TRBJ2-7, with D perhaps matching TRBD1 (6 bases). The CDR3 has 13 amino acids. V lost 7 bases to trimming and J lost 2 bases, with 12 bases between them. Germline V gene lookup returns CDR1 MDHEN and CDR2 SYDVKM. CDR3 in amino acids: CASTRQVPYEQYF. CDR3 DNA sequence: TGTGCCAGCACCCGACAGGTACCCTACGAGCAGTACTTC. Drawing the rest from reference TRBV28 and TRBJ2-7, the complete variable domain is DVKVTQSSRYLVKRTGEKVFLECVQDMDHENMFWYRQDPGLGLRLIYFSYDVKMKEKGDIPEGYSVSREKKERFSLILESASTNQTSMYLCASTRQVPYEQYFGPGTRLTVT.

This rearrangement joins TRBV19 to TRBJ2-3; 7 nucleotides align to TRBD2. Germline CDR1 is LNHDA and CDR2 is SQIVND (reference sequence). After removal of 3 bases from V and 6 bases from J, the junction contained 12 bases not matched to a gene. The CDR3 spans 16 residues. CDR3 region: CASSMGGTGTRDTQYF. The CDR3 nucleotides read TGTGCCAGTAGTATGGGGGGGACGGGGACCCGGGATACGCAGTATTTT.

This clone has just a few counts. The chain links TRBV27 to TRBJ2-7; D perhaps matches TRBD2 (6 bases). The CDR3 has 13 residues. CDR1 and CDR2 from the germline V gene are MNHEY and SMNVEV (reference sequence). Trimming pared 10 bases from V and 3 bases from J, leaving 16 bases between. The CDR3 protein is CATDMGGVYEQYF. The CDR3 DNA reads TGTGCCACCGACATGGGAGGCGTCTACGAGCAGTACTTC.

This chain joins TRBV7-9 and TRBJ2-1, with 10 bases fitting TRBD2. The germline CDR1 and CDR2 sequences are SEHNR and FQNEAQ (reference sequence). The CDR3 runs 15 residues. The ends lost 5 bases at V and 5 bases at J; junction bases unmatched: 6. The CDR3 DNA reads TGTGCCAGCAGCAACGTAGCGGGGGGAAACAATGAGCAGTTCTTC. Translating it yields CASSNVAGGNNEQFF.

V usage is TRBV27 and J usage is TRBJ2-2; 7 nucleotides align to TRBD2. CDR3 size: 16 residues. Germline loops: CDR1 MNHEY, CDR2 SMNVEV (reference sequence). V shed 6 bases, J shed 0 bases, and the junction held 7 bases outside the gene matches. The CDR3 nucleotides are TGTGCCAGCAGCCTAGCCGGGGGGTCGAACACCGGGGAGCTGTTTTTT. Translating it yields CASSLAGGSNTGELFF.

This rearrangement joins TRBV27 to TRBJ2-5; no reliable D call. In germline, CDR1 is MNHEY, CDR2 SMNVEV (reference sequence). This CDR3 is 15 amino acids long. V gave up 3 bases and J gave up 2 bases, with 13 bases separating them. The CDR3 is CASSFLSQAQETQYF. The DNA of the CDR3 is TGTGCCAGCAGTTTTCTATCCCAAGCACAAGAGACCCAGTACTTC.

V and J are TRBV15 and TRBJ1-5; D ambiguous. Between the trimmed V and J ends, which lost 3 bases and 3 bases, there was a span of 12 bases. The CDR3 loop spans 15 amino acids. Germline V lookup: CDR1 LNHNV, CDR2 YYDKDF (reference sequence). CDR3 sequence: CATSSEDGINQPQHF. The DNA for the CDR3 is TGTGCCACCAGCAGCGAAGACGGAATCAATCAGCCCCAGCATTTT.

The chain employs TRBV6-5 and TRBJ1-6; no clear D gene. Germline assignment: CDR1 MNHEY and CDR2 SVGAGI. This CDR3 contains 14 residues. The V and J ends lost 4 bases and 7 bases respectively, with 11 bases between them. CDR3 amino acids: CASSWGGRNSPLHF. CDR3 DNA: TGTGCCAGCAGTTGGGGTGGGAGGAATTCACCCCTCCACTTT.

The gene calls are TRBV7-8 and TRBJ2-7; D ambiguous. The CDR3 covers 17 residues. Germline CDR1 SGHVS, CDR2 FQNEAQ. V lost 2 bases and J lost 0, with 17 bases in between. CDR3 region: CASSLNWGWPSSYEQYF. The CDR3 DNA is TGTGCCAGCAGCTTAAACTGGGGATGGCCCAGCTCCTACGAGCAGTACTTC.